This T cell receptor beta chain comes out of a study of breast tumors, draining lymph nodes, adjacent tissues. Samples came from axillary lymph nodes draining the breast cancer. Study outcomes and limitations: The data were judged consistent with most tumor T cells coming from lymph node and expanding in tumor. Tumors had less TCR diversity than lymph nodes, more than nontumor tissue.

The CDR3 runs to 14 residues. V dropped 5 bases and J dropped 4; count of bases not matched to a gene: 7. Germline V gene sequence: CDR1 MNHEY, CDR2 SVGEGT. As for this clonotype: The target antigen is unknown.

TCRdb passed the multiplex PCR reads through MiXCR, listing each CDR3 protein once. There are 180,000 or so distinct CDR3 sequences in the sample; around a third occur only once, and roughly 4% lies in the top ten. This receptor was identified in a female donor with breast cancer. Some clones in this sample may be carry-over from other donors' samples. The sample taken for sequencing was axillary lymph node tissue. The chain recombines TRBV6-2 or TRBV6-3 with TRBJ2-7; TRBD2 agrees at 8 bases. The CDR3 loop is CASSPQRETYEQYF. In DNA, the CDR3 is TGTGCCAGCAGTCCCCAGCGGGAGACTTACGAGCAGTACTTC.